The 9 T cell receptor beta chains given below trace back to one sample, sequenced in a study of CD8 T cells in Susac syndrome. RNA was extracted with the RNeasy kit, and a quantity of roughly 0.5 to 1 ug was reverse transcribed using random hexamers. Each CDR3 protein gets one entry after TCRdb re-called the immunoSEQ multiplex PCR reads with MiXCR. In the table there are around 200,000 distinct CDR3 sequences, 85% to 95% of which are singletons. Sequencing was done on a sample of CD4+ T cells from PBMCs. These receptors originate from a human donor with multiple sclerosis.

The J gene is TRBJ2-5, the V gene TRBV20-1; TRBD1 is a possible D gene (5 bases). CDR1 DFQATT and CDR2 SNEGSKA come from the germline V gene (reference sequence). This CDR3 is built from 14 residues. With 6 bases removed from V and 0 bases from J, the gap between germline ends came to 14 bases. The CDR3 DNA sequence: TGCAGTGCGCCGAAAACAGGCGACCAAGAGACCCAGTACTTC. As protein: CSAPKTGDQETQYF.

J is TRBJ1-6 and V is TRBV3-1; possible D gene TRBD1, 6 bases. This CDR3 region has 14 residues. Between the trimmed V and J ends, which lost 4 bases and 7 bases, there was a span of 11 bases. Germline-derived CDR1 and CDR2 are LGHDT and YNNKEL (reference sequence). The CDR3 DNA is TGTGCCAGCAGCCTACAGGGTCCGAATTCACCCCTCCACTTT. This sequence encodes CASSLQGPNSPLHF.

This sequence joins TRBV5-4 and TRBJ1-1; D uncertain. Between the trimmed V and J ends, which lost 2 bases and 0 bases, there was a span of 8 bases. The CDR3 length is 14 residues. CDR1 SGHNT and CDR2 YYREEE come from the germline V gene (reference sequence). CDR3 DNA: TGTGCCAGCAGCTTAGAGGCCATGAACACTGAAGCTTTCTTT. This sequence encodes CASSLEAMNTEAFF.

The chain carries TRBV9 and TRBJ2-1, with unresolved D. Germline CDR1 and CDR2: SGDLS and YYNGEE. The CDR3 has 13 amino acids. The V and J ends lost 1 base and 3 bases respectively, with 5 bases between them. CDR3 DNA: TGTGCCAGCAGCGTAAAACTCTACAATGAGCAGTTCTTC. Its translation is CASSVKLYNEQFF. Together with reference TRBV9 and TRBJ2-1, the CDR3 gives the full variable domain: DSGVTQTPKHLITATGQRVTLRCSPRSGDLSVYWYQQSLDQGLQFLIQYYNGEERAKGNILERFSAQQFPDLHSELNLSSLELGDSALYFCASSVKLYNEQFFGPGTRLTVL.

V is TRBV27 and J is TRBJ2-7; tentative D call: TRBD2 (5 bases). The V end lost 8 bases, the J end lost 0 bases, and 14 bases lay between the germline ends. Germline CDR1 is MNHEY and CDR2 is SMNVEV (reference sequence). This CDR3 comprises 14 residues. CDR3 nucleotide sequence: TGTGCCAGCCCTGGCCAGAGGGTCTCCTACGAGCAGTACGTC. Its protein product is CASPGQRVSYEQYV.

CDR3 residues: CASRETSGPEAFF. The CDR3 region has the DNA TGTGCCAGCAGGGAGACTTCAGGTCCTGAAGCTTTCTTT. V usage is TRBV7-8 and J usage is TRBJ1-1; D gene ambiguous. Germline V gene lookup returns CDR1 SGHVS and CDR2 FQNEAQ. Trimming shortened V by 6 bases and J by 6 bases, and 14 bases separated the two germline ends. The CDR3 runs to 13 residues.

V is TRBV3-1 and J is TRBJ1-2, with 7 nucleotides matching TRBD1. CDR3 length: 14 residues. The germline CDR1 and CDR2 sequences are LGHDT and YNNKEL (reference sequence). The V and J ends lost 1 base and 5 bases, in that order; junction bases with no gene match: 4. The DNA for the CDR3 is TGTGCCAGCAGCCAAGTCGAGACAGGGTATGGCTACACCTTC. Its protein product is CASSQVETGYGYTF. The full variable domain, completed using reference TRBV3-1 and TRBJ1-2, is DTAVSQTPKYLVTQMGNDKSIKCEQNLGHDTMYWYKQDSKKFLKIMFSYNNKELIINETVPNRFSPKSPDKAHLNLHINSLELGDSAVYFCASSQVETGYGYTFGSGTRLTVV.

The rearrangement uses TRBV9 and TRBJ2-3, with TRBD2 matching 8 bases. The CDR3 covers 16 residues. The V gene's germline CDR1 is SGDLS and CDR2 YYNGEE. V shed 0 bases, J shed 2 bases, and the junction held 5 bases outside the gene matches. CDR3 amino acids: CASSVGASGHTDTQYF. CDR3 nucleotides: TGTGCCAGCAGCGTAGGGGCTAGCGGGCACACAGATACGCAGTATTTT.

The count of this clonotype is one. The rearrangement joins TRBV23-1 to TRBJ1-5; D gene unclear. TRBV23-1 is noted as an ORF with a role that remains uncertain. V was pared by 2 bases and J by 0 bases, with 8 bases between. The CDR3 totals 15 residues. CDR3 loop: CASSQPDHSNQPQHF. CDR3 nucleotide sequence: TGCGCCAGCAGTCAACCGGACCATAGCAATCAGCCCCAGCATTTT.